This TCR beta chain came from a study of blood T cell repertoires in COVID-19. Profiling relied on immunoSEQ multiplex PCR, and the TCRdb table lists in-frame clones only, not all of them. Of 150,000 to 200,000 clones detected, approximately 88% appear once; the ten largest clones hold about an eighth. This clone turned up a few times. Germline V gives CDR1 SGHRS, CDR2 YFSETQ. V lost 5 bases and J lost 8, with 17 bases in between. This CDR3 contains 14 residues. The chain recombines TRBV5-1 with TRBJ2-1, with a weak D call TRBD2 (6 bases). The sequence came from a woman in her fifties or sixties who had recovered from COVID-19. The sequenced sample was PBMCs or T cells enriched from blood (not recorded which). CDR3 nucleotides: TGCGCCAGCAGGTCGGGACTCCGGGCCGATGAGCAGTTCTTC. Translation gives CASRSGLRADEQFF.